A selection of T cell receptor beta chains follows, all from one sample in a study of cytomegalovirus exposure and HLA in healthy donors. Generated by immunoSEQ multiplex PCR, the TCRdb table keeps only in-frame clones and is missing some. Of 100,000 to 150,000 clones in the sample, roughly three quarters are singletons; the top ten hold approximately 0.94%. Input material: PBMCs. The receptors derive from a woman in her sixties in good health and CMV-seronegative. Each CDR3 is given with its conserved first and last residue. The D gene is left open where the match is weak. The size field is filled for only some rows; it gives once, few, many or a size class.

>TRBV6-5|TRBJ2-5|NA|NA
CASSYSGARETQYF
TGTGCCAGCAGTTACTCAGGGGCTCGGGAGACCCAGTACTTC
>TRBV11-2|TRBJ1-1|NA|NA
CASSLGRTRTEAFF
TGTGCCAGCAGCTTAGGGAGGACTAGGACTGAAGCTTTCTTT
>TRBV27|TRBJ2-3|NA|NA
CASSFKRTAADTQYF
TGTGCCAGCAGTTTCAAACGGACAGCCGCAGATACGCAGTATTTT
>TRBV18|TRBJ2-5|NA|NA
CASQEDGGGPKQYF
TGTGCCAGCCAGGAGGACGGGGGTGGACCGAAGCAGTACTTC
>TRBV2|TRBJ2-7|TRBD1|NA
CASSLDRASYEQYF
TGTGCCAGCAGTCTGGACAGGGCCTCCTACGAGCAGTACTTC
>TRBV5-1|TRBJ1-1|NA|NA
CASSWTANTEAFF
TGCGCCAGCAGCTGGACAGCCAACACTGAAGCTTTCTTT
>TRBV27|TRBJ2-1|NA|NA
CASSLFRGRESDEQFF
TGTGCCAGCAGTTTATTTCGTGGGAGAGAGTCGGATGAGCAGTTCTTC
>TRBV28|TRBJ1-1|NA|NA
CASSSMGQGGTEAFF
TGTGCCAGCAGTTCTATGGGGCAGGGTGGCACTGAAGCTTTCTTT
>TRBV5-1|TRBJ2-7|NA|NA
CASSLDPLDYEQYF
TGCGCCAGCAGCTTGGACCCCCTCGACTACGAGCAGTACTTC
>TRBV28|TRBJ2-1|TRBD2|NA
CASSSSSGSWYNEQFF
TGTGCCAGCAGTTCTTCTAGCGGGAGTTGGTACAATGAGCAGTTCTTC
>TRBV7-9|TRBJ2-1|NA|NA
CSSNGFANEQFF
TGTTCCAGCAACGGGTTCGCCAATGAGCAGTTCTTC
>TRBV28|TRBJ2-5|TRBD1|few
CASTPPTGAQYF
TGTGCCAGCACCCCCCCGACAGGGGCCCAGTACTTC
>TRBV10-2|TRBJ2-1|TRBD2|NA
CASRETSGGNNEQFF
TGCGCCAGCAGGGAGACTAGCGGGGGGAACAATGAGCAGTTCTTC
>TRBV10-1|TRBJ2-7|NA|once
CASSGGYEQYF
TGCGCCAGCAGTGGCGGCTACGAGCAGTACTTC
>TRBV18|TRBJ2-3|NA|NA
CASSPPLQDSTDTQYF
TGTGCCAGCTCACCACCGCTACAGGATAGCACAGATACGCAGTATTTT
>TRBV2|TRBJ2-5|NA|once
CASSEWRETQYF
TGTGCCAGCAGTGAATGGCGGGAGACCCAGTACTTC
>TRBV10-3|TRBJ2-3|NA|few
CAISEGAGQGGTDTQYF
TGTGCCATCAGTGAGGGGGCGGGCCAGGGAGGAACAGATACGCAGTATTTT
>TRBV18|TRBJ1-1|NA|NA
CASSLGRQEEAFF
TGTGCCAGCTCACTAGGCAGGCAAGAAGAAGCTTTCTTT
>TRBV14|TRBJ2-7|TRBD2|NA
CASSRIAGSYEQYF
TGTGCCAGCAGCCGGATAGCGGGGTCCTACGAGCAGTACTTC
>TRBV5-1|TRBJ2-7|TRBD1|NA
CASSPPGQVYEQYF
TGCGCCAGCAGCCCACCGGGACAGGTCTACGAGCAGTACTTC
>TRBV27|TRBJ2-1|NA|NA
CASSSNFRSHGFF
TGTGCCAGCAGTTCGAACTTCCGGAGCCACGGGTTCTTC
>TRBV5-1|TRBJ2-7|NA|NA
CASSLDSGPYEQYF
TGCGCCAGCAGCTTGGATTCAGGTCCCTACGAGCAGTACTTC
>TRBV28|TRBJ1-5|NA|NA
CASSSLSGGNQPQHF
TGTGCCAGCAGTTCCCTGTCGGGTGGAAATCAGCCCCAGCATTTT
>TRBV5-8|TRBJ1-1|NA|few
CASSFAGAKAFF
TGTGCCAGCAGCTTCGCAGGGGCAAAGGCTTTCTTT
>TRBV27|TRBJ2-1|TRBD2|NA
CASSLLAGGYNEQFF
TGTGCCAGCAGTTTACTAGCGGGGGGGTACAATGAGCAGTTCTTC
>TRBV6-1|TRBJ2-7|NA|NA
CASSEGGYRPSYEQYF
TGTGCCAGCAGTGAAGGCGGATACCGTCCATCCTACGAGCAGTACTTC
>TRBV15|TRBJ1-1|NA|NA
CATIQGLSEAFF
TGTGCCACCATTCAGGGTCTGTCTGAAGCTTTCTTT
>TRBV2|TRBJ2-7|NA|NA
CASTGDRNYEQYF
TGTGCCAGCACCGGAGACAGGAACTACGAGCAGTACTTC
>TRBV6-4|TRBJ2-3|TRBD2|NA
CASTIAAGAGDTQYF
TGTGCCAGCACCATCGCAGCGGGAGCAGGAGATACGCAGTATTTT
>TRBV28|TRBJ2-7|TRBD2|NA
CASSPTSGYEQYF
TGTGCCAGCAGTCCTACTAGCGGCTACGAGCAGTACTTC
>TRBV18|TRBJ2-7|TRBD1|NA
CASSQGTGRYEQYF
TGTGCCAGCTCACAAGGGACAGGGAGGTACGAGCAGTACTTC
>TRBV5-1|TRBJ2-2|NA|NA
CASSPSTGTTNTGELFF
TGCGCCAGCAGCCCGTCTACCGGGACAACGAACACCGGGGAGCTGTTTTTT
>TRBV5-4|TRBJ2-3|NA|few
CASSLVRGSTDTQYF
TGTGCCAGCAGCTTGGTGCGGGGTAGCACAGATACGCAGTATTTT
>TRBV18|TRBJ1-5|TRBD1|NA
CASSPTGGEYSNQPQHF
TGTGCCAGCTCTCCAACAGGGGGGGAGTATAGCAATCAGCCCCAGCATTTT
>TRBV4-2|TRBJ1-5|NA|NA
CASSQGQYSNQPQHF
TGTGCCAGCAGCCAAGGGCAGTATAGCAATCAGCCCCAGCATTTT
>TRBV6-1|TRBJ1-1|NA|few
CASSEFYNEAAFF
TGTGCCAGCAGTGAATTTTATAACGAAGCGGCTTTCTTT
>TRBV2|TRBJ1-2|NA|NA
CASSGTDYGYTF
TGTGCCAGCAGCGGGACTGACTATGGCTACACCTTC
>TRBV11-2|TRBJ2-2|NA|NA
CASSFTNTGELFF
TGTGCCAGCAGCTTTACGAACACCGGGGAGCTGTTTTTT
>TRBV27|TRBJ2-7|TRBD1|NA
CASSWDSLSSYEQYF
TGTGCCAGCAGTTGGGACAGTTTAAGCTCCTACGAGCAGTACTTC
>TRBV5-1|TRBJ1-2|NA|NA
CASSPPEGAPGYTF
TGCGCCAGCAGCCCCCCGGAAGGGGCACCTGGCTACACCTTC
>TRBV2|TRBJ1-5|TRBD1|NA
CASNHGTGWNQPQHF
TGTGCCAGCAATCACGGGACAGGGTGGAATCAGCCCCAGCATTTT
>TRBV10-1|TRBJ2-1|TRBD1|NA
CASSEGTGRNNEQFF
TGCGCCAGCAGCGAGGGGACAGGCAGGAACAATGAGCAGTTCTTC
>TRBV14|TRBJ1-4|NA|once
CASSLPAGVLFF
TGTGCCAGCAGCCTTCCGGCGGGCGTACTGTTTTTT
>TRBV2|TRBJ2-7|TRBD1|NA
CASSSDRGRGEQYF
TGTGCCAGCAGTTCGGACAGGGGGCGCGGCGAGCAGTACTTC
>TRBV7-8|TRBJ2-1|NA|once
CASSSGQVGGRGEQFF
TGTGCCAGCAGCTCGGGACAGGTCGGAGGGAGGGGTGAGCAGTTCTTC
>TRBV5-1|TRBJ2-6|TRBD1|once
CASSLTGGISGANVLTF
TGCGCCAGCTCCCTGACAGGGGGTATCTCTGGGGCCAACGTCCTGACTTTC
>TRBV7-9|TRBJ1-1|TRBD1|NA
CASSHGTANTEAFF
TGTGCCAGCAGCCATGGGACAGCGAACACTGAAGCTTTCTTT